The clone carrying this T cell receptor beta chain was seen a handful of times. The antigen remains unidentified. The entry originates in a study of T-cell reconstitution after alpha-beta-depleted transplantation in children. General study points: After one year, T-cell counts and TCRbeta diversity mostly came from new T cells. As was reported, about two months after transplant, alpha-beta T cells came from several hundred expanded graft clones. Certain patients had high TCRbeta diversity at day 60, and it came from recipient T cells and thymic progenitors that survived.

V lost 7 bases and J 1 base, leaving 10 bases between the germline ends. Germline V lookup: CDR1 LGHNT, CDR2 FRNRAP. This CDR3 comprises 14 residues. TCRbeta library preparation incorporated unique molecular identifiers. TCRdb analysed the PCR reads with MiXCR anew, one entry per CDR3 protein. The sample lists some 100,000 distinct CDR3 sequences, 20% to 30% occurring once. The chain links TRBV12-5 to TRBJ2-2; D is tentatively TRBD1 or TRBD2 (5 bases each). Source: PBMCs, taken before TCRalphabeta/CD19-depleted stem cell transplant. The clonotype originates from a boy aged 2 to 10 with acute lymphoblastic leukemia, due to receive a stem cell transplant. The CDR3: CASAWDLNTGELFF. The CDR3, as DNA: TGTGCTAGTGCCTGGGACCTGAACACCGGGGAGCTGTTTTTT.